The T cell receptor (beta chain) under discussion was sequenced for a study of blood T cell repertoires in COVID-19. Germline V gives CDR1 KGHSH, CDR2 LQKENI. V lost 6 bases to trimming and J lost 6 bases; unmatched junction nucleotides: 15. The CDR3 length is 16 residues. Repertoires were generated with immunoSEQ multiplex PCR, while TCRdb's copy carries only in-frame clones and drops some. The sample has 30,000 to 50,000 clones; approximately 91% are singletons. V is TRBV18 and J is TRBJ2-3, with 7 bases identical to TRBD2. The sequence derives from a woman aged 30 to 39 in a cohort sampled during active COVID-19. Sequenced sample: peripheral blood. The DNA of the CDR3 is TGTGCCAGCTCGCTACCAGCGGGAACCCCGTCGGATACGCAGTATTTT. Translation gives CASSLPAGTPSDTQYF. Drawing the rest from reference TRBV18 and TRBJ2-3, the complete variable domain is NAGVMQNPRHLVRRRGQEARLRCSPMKGHSHVYWYRQLPEEGLKFMVYLQKENIIDESGMPKERFSAEFPKEGPSILRIQQVVRGDSAAYFCASSLPAGTPSDTQYFGPGTRLTVL.